This T cell receptor (beta chain) was recorded in a study of shared clonotypes between healthy human individuals. The CDR3 has 14 residues. The germline V gene encodes CDR1 SNHLY and CDR2 FYNNEI. Each sample came from a Caucasian adult donor living in Nashville, Tennessee. This clone was seen only once. As yet, its antigen is unknown. A read error likely explains this, since a far larger clone differs by one base. Data came from immunoSEQ multiplex PCR; TCRdb stores just in-frame clones and leaves some out. The sample shows some 500,000 clones, 79% of them seen only once. Study-level points and caveats: An effect of sequencing depth on clonotype sharing among donors was expected. The genetic and exposure-history diversity represented was limited by few donors. Sampling covered blood only; tissue repertoires likely differ.

Sequenced input: PBMCs. The clonotype was recovered from a woman aged 40-49 years in good health. Some clones in this sample may be carry-over from other donors' samples. This chain uses TRBV2 with TRBJ1-5; D unclear. For the CDR3, the DNA is TGTGCCAGCAGCTACGGATATAGCAATCAGCCCCAGCGTTTT. It specifies CASSYGYSNQPQRF.